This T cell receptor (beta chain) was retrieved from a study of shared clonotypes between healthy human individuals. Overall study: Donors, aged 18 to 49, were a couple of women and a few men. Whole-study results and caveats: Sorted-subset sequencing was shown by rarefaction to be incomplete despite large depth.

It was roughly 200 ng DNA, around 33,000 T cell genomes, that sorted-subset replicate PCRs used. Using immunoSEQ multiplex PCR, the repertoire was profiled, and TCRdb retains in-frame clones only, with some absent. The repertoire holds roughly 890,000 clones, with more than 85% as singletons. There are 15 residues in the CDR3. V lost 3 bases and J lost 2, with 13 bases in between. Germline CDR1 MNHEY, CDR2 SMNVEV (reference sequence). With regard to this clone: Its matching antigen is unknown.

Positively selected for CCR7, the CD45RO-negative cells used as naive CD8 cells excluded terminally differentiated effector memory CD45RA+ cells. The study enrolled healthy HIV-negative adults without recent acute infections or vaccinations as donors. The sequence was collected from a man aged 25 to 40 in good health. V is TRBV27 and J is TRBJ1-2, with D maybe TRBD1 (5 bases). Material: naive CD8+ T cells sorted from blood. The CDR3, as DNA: TGTGCCAGCAGTTTCCACAGGCAGTTCAACTATGGCTACACCTTC. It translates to CASSFHRQFNYGYTF.